The 3 T cell receptor beta chains given below trace back to one sample, sequenced in a study of T cells in women clearing cervical HPV infection. Measured with immunoSEQ multiplex PCR; TCRdb has only the in-frame clones, and not every one. The record lists more than 20,000 clones, of which the ten most abundant hold roughly 4%. Sample: blood buffy coat. These receptor sequences come from a woman aged 18 to 75 with a cervical HPV16 infection that either progressed to CIN3+ or cleared (not recorded which).

As for this clone: The read comes to an end 3 residues before the CDR3 does, leaving the germline J gene to fill in the end. This chain joins TRBV20-1 and TRBJ1-1; D unresolved. V was clipped by 7 bases and J by 1 base, with 13 bases between them. CDR1 is DFQATT and CDR2 is SNEGSKA in the germline V gene (reference sequence). The CDR3 extends over 13 amino acids. Incomplete CDR3 DNA: TGCAGTGTAAGCGGGATGGCGAACACTGAA. Protein: CSVSGMANTE. The complete CDR3 reads CSVSGMANTEAFF.

Notes on this clone: The read finishes 3 residues shy of the CDR3 end, and the germline J gene is used to complete it. The V gene is TRBV5-1, the J gene TRBJ2-3; TRBD2 matches at 10 bases. V shed 4 bases, J shed 0 bases, and the junction held 17 bases outside the gene matches. The CDR3 has 20 residues. Germline V lookup: CDR1 SGHRS, CDR2 YFSETQ. This chain's CDR3 is CASSAVRERGGTSSTDTQYF. Partial CDR3 DNA: TGCGCCAGCAGCGCCGTGAGGGAGCGGGGGGGCACCTCTAGCACAGATACG.

In the case of this clone: Its ends do not fully match the called genes, so a read error is possible. The read ends 3 residues before the CDR3 terminus; that terminus is restored from the germline J gene. The V gene is TRBV18, the J gene TRBJ2-3, with 9 bases lining up with TRBD1. The CDR3 has 14 residues. CDR1 and CDR2 from the germline V gene are KGHSH and LQKENI. CDR3 sequence reads: CACSRGTGLDTQYF. The DNA read from the CDR3 is TGTGCCTGCTCCCGGGGGACAGGGTTAGATACG. The whole variable domain, remainder taken from reference TRBV18 and TRBJ2-3, is NAGVMQNPRHLVRRRGQEARLRCSPMKGHSHVYWYRQLPEEGLKFMVYLQKENIIDESGMPKERFSAEFPKEGPSILRIQQVVRGDSAAYFCACSRGTGLDTQYFGPGTRLTVL.